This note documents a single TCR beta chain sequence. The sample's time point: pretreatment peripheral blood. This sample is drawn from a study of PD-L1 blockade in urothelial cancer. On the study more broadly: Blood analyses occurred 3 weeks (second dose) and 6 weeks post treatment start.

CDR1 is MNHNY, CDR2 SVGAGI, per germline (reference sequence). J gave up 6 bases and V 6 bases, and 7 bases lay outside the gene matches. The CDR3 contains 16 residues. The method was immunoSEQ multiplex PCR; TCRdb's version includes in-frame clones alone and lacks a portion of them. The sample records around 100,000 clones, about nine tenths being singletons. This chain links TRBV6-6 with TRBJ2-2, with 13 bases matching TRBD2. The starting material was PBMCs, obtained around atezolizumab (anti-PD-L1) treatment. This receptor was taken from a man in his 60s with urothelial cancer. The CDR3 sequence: CASSTSGRAVAGELFF. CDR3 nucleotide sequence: TGTGCCAGCAGCACTAGCGGGAGGGCCGTTGCCGGGGAGCTGTTTTTT.